This TCR beta chain emerged from a study of graft-versus-host responses after intestinal transplantation. Study information: All of the recipients had induction that used anti-thymocyte globulin, then tacrolimus and steroids for approximately 3 years.

The CDR3 has 12 amino acids. Deletions cut 6 bases from V and 7 bases from J, with 10 bases between. Germline assignment: CDR1 MNHEY and CDR2 SMNVEV (reference sequence). Study findings and constraints: Declining HvG levels early post-transplant were linked to peak circulating GvH clone levels. Within the allografts of patients who had graft-donor T cell macrochimerism, graft-versus-host to host-versus-graft clonal ratios were high. GvH clones detected in recipient marrow included some appearing first in ileum or blood.

Here immunoSEQ multiplex PCR was the method, and the copy in TCRdb shows in-frame clones only, minus some. The top ten clones hold about 0.78% of a sample with 33,000 or so clones, around 96% of them seen once. Concerning this clone: Its cognate antigen is unknown.

The sequence came from a human patient who received an intestinal transplant, so some T cells may come from the graft donor. Sequencing used PBMCs, obtained 16 days after intestinal transplant. The chain joins TRBV27 to TRBJ2-1; the D gene is possibly TRBD2 (6 bases). The CDR3 DNA reads TGTGCCAGCAGCCGTAGCGGAAATGAGCAGTTCTTC. It specifies CASSRSGNEQFF.